Each of the 11 T cell receptor beta chains below was sequenced from the same sample in a study of T cells in localized non-small cell lung cancer. TCRdb's table, derived via immunoSEQ multiplex PCR, lists solely in-frame clones and lacks some. The data show about 52,000 clones, roughly 86% seen once. The material was PBMCs, obtained before any cancer treatment. The origin of the receptors is a female donor with stage II lung adenocarcinoma.

The chain carries TRBV4-2 and TRBJ2-3, with D perhaps matching TRBD2 (6 bases). Germline V gene data show CDR1 as LGHNA and CDR2 as YNFKEQ. Between the trimmed V and J ends, which lost 5 bases and 1 base, there was a span of 19 bases. The CDR3 covers 17 residues. The CDR3 loop reads CASSLGRDGVGTDTQYF. For the CDR3, the DNA is TGTGCCAGCAGCTTGGGGCGGGATGGAGTCGGCACAGATACGCAGTATTTT.

The V call is TRBV19, the J call TRBJ2-7; D might be TRBD1 or TRBD2, each matching 5 bases. V was shortened by 2 bases and J by 0 bases, with 14 bases between the two germline ends. This CDR3 is built from 16 residues. Germline V gene data show CDR1 as LNHDA and CDR2 as SQIVND (reference sequence). The CDR3 bases are TGTGCCAGTAGTATAACACCGGGACCCCGCTCCTACGAGCAGTACTTC. Its translation: CASSITPGPRSYEQYF. The variable domain in full, with the rest retrieved from reference TRBV19 and TRBJ2-7, is DGGITQSPKYLFRKEGQNVTLSCEQNLNHDAMYWYRQDPGQGLRLIYYSQIVNDFQKGDIAEGYSVSREKKESFPLTVTSAQKNPTAFYLCASSITPGPRSYEQYFGPGTRLTVT.

This clone was found a few times. The rearrangement links TRBV5-1 to TRBJ2-1; 9 bases line up with TRBD2. Losses at the gene ends were 1 base for V and 3 bases for J; bases not matched to a gene: 8. This CDR3 region has 17 residues. Germline CDR1 and CDR2: SGHRS and YFSETQ. CDR3 in amino acids: CASSLFGAGGDYNEQFF. The CDR3 DNA reads TGCGCCAGCAGCTTGTTTGGAGCGGGGGGTGACTACAATGAGCAGTTCTTC. The full variable domain, its missing parts supplied by reference TRBV5-1 and TRBJ2-1, is KAGVTQTPRYLIKTRGQQVTLSCSPISGHRSVSWYQQTPGQGLQFLFEYFSETQRNKGNFPGRFSGRQFSNSRSEMNVSTLELGDSALYLCASSLFGAGGDYNEQFFGPGTRLTVL.

The gene calls are TRBV19 and TRBJ2-7; D possibly corresponds to TRBD1 (7 bases). CDR1 is LNHDA and CDR2 is SQIVND in the germline V gene (reference sequence). Trimming took off 7 bases at V and 2 bases at J, with 15 bases between the two ends. This CDR3 region has 14 residues. Written as DNA, the CDR3 is TGTGCCAGTACTCCGGACAGGACTACCTACGAGCAGTACTTC. Amino acid sequence: CASTPDRTTYEQYF.

The genes are TRBV11-2 and TRBJ1-1; D might be TRBD1 (5 bases). The CDR3 consists of 15 residues. Trimming removed 1 base from V and 1 base from J, with 10 bases in between. Germline V gives CDR1 SGHAT, CDR2 FQNNGV. The CDR3 DNA reads as TGTGCCAGCAGCTTAGGGTGGGGGGGGAACACTGAAGCTTTCTTT. It specifies CASSLGWGGNTEAFF.

This clone was observed a handful of times. The gene calls are TRBV2 and TRBJ1-2, with 7 bases matching TRBD1. This CDR3 contains 13 residues. V was clipped by 9 bases and J by 1 base; unmatched bases: 5. Germline V gene data show CDR1 as SNHLY and CDR2 as FYNNEI. For the CDR3, the DNA is TGTGCCAGACGGGACAGAGATAACTATGGCTACACCTTC. As protein: CARRDRDNYGYTF.

V and J are TRBV6-1 and TRBJ1-2; D is uncertain. V was shortened by 4 bases and J by 13 bases, with 16 bases between the two germline ends. Per germline, CDR1 MNHNS and CDR2 SASEGT. The length of the CDR3 is 12 residues. The CDR3 DNA sequence: TGTGCCAGCAGTGCGGTAGACGTATCGGGCACCTTC. Translating gives CASSAVDVSGTF.

The genes are TRBV29-1 and TRBJ1-1; D not certain. Germline V CDR1 and CDR2: SQVTM, ANQGSEA. With 1 base removed from V and 1 base from J, the gap between germline ends came to 10 bases. CDR3 length equals 14 residues. CDR3 protein: CSVEGRNQNTEAFF. The CDR3 DNA follows: TGCAGCGTTGAAGGGCGGAATCAGAACACTGAAGCTTTCTTT.

The chain employs TRBV10-3 and TRBJ2-3; D is possibly TRBD1 (5 bases). This CDR3 region has 15 residues. V lost 2 bases to trimming and J lost 4 bases, with 13 bases between them. The germline V gene encodes CDR1 ENHRY and CDR2 SYGVKD. The CDR3 spells CAISEGIAQADTQYF. CDR3 coding DNA: TGTGCCATCAGTGAGGGAATCGCACAGGCAGATACGCAGTATTTT.

The V and J genes are TRBV10-2 and TRBJ2-2; D may be TRBD2 (7 bases). CDR1 and CDR2 (germline): WSHSY, SAAADI. CDR3 length: 19 residues. V lost 3 bases and J lost 6, with 26 bases in between. For the CDR3, the DNA is TGCGCCAGCAGTGACCATTGGGGCGGGAGCCAGGGGATCCCCGGGGAGCTGTTTTTT. Translation gives CASSDHWGGSQGIPGELFF.

The rearrangement joins TRBV18 to TRBJ1-2; 8 bases are shared with TRBD1. CDR3 length: 13 amino acids. Germline V gives CDR1 KGHSH, CDR2 LQKENI. J was trimmed by 7 bases and V by 3 bases; bases with no gene match: 4. CDR3 nucleotide sequence: TGTGCCAGCTCACCGCTCGACAGGGGTGGCTACACCTTC. As protein: CASSPLDRGGYTF.